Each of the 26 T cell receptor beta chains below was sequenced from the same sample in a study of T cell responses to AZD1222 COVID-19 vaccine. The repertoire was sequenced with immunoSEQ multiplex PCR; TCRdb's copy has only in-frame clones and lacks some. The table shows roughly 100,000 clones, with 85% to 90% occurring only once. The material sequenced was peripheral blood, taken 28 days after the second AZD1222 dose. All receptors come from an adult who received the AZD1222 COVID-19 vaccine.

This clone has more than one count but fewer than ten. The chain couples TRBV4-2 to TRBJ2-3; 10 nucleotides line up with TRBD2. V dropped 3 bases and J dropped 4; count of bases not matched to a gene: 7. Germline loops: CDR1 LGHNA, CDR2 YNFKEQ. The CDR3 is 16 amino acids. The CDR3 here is CASSQNPLAGADTQYF. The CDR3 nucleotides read TGTGCCAGCAGCCAGAATCCCCTAGCGGGAGCAGATACGCAGTATTTT.

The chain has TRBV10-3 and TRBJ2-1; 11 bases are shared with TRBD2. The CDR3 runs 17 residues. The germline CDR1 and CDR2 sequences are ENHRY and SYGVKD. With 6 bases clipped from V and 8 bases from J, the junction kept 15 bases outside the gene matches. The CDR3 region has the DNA TGTGCCATCAGGGGAGGGGCTAGCGGGAGGAGCTTGGATGAGCAGTTCTTC. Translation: CAIRGGASGRSLDEQFF.

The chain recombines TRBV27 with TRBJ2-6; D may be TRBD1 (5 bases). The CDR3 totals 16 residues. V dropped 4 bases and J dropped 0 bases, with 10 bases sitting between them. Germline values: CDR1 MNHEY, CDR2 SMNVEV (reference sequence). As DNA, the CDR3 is TGTGCCAGCAGTTCGTTGGACACCTCTGGGGCCAACGTCCTGACTTTC. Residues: CASSSLDTSGANVLTF.

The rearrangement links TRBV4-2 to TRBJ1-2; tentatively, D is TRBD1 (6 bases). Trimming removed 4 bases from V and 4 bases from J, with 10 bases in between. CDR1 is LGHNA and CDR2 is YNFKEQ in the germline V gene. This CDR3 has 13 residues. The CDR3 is CASSRADSYGYTF. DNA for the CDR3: TGTGCCAGCAGCCGAGCGGACAGCTATGGCTACACCTTC.

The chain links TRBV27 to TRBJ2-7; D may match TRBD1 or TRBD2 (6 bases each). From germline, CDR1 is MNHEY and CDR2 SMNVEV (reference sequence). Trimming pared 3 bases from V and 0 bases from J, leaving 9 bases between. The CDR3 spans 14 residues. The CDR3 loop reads CASSLGGSSYEQYF. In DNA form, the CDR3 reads TGTGCCAGCAGTTTGGGGGGCAGCTCCTACGAGCAGTACTTC.

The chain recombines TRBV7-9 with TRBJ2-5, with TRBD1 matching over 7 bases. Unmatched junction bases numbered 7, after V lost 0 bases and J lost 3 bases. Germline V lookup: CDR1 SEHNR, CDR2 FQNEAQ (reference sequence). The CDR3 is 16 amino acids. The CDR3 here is CASSLAGTDVKETQYF. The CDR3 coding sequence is TGTGCCAGCAGCTTAGCTGGGACAGACGTTAAAGAGACCCAGTACTTC. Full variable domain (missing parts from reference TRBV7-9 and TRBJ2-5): DTGVSQNPRHKITKRGQNVTFRCDPISEHNRLYWYRQTLGQGPEFLTYFQNEAQLEKSRLLSDRFSAERPKGSFSTLEIQRTEQGDSAMYLCASSLAGTDVKETQYFGPGTRLLVL.

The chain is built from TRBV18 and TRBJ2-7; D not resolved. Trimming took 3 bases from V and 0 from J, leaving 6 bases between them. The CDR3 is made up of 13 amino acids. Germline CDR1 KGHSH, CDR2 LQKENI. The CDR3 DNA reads TGTGCCAGCTCACCTCCAGGCTCCTACGAGCAGTACTTC. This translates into CASSPPGSYEQYF. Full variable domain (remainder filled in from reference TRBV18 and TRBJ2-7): NAGVMQNPRHLVRRRGQEARLRCSPMKGHSHVYWYRQLPEEGLKFMVYLQKENIIDESGMPKERFSAEFPKEGPSILRIQQVVRGDSAAYFCASSPPGSYEQYFGPGTRLTVT.

CDR3 DNA sequence: TGCGCCAGCAGCCAGACAGGGGGGGCCTATGGCTACACCTTC. As protein: CASSQTGGAYGYTF. The V and J genes are TRBV4-3 and TRBJ1-2, with 9 bases lining up with TRBD1. The ends lost 3 bases at V and 4 bases at J; junction bases unmatched: 3. From germline, CDR1 is LGHNA and CDR2 YSLEER. This CDR3 contains 14 residues.

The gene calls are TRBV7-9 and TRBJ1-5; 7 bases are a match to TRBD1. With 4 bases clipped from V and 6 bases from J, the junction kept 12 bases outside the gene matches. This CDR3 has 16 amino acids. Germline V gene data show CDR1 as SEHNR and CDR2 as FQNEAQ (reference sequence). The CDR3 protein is CASSSGGGHQGQPQHF. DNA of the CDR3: TGTGCCAGCAGCTCAGGGGGTGGGCACCAGGGTCAGCCCCAGCATTTT. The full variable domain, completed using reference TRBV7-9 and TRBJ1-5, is DTGVSQNPRHKITKRGQNVTFRCDPISEHNRLYWYRQTLGQGPEFLTYFQNEAQLEKSRLLSDRFSAERPKGSFSTLEIQRTEQGDSAMYLCASSSGGGHQGQPQHFGDGTRLSIL.

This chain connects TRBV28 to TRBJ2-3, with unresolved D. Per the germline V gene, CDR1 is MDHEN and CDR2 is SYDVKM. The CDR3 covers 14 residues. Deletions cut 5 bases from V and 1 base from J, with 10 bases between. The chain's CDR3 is CASSTGWGTDTQYF. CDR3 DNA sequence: TGTGCCAGCAGTACCGGATGGGGCACAGATACGCAGTATTTT.

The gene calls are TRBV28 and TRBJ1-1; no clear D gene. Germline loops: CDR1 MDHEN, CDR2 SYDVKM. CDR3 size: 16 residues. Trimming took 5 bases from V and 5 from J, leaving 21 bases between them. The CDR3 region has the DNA TGTGCCAGCAGTCCCCGAATAGGGAGCTCTCGGACTGAAGCTTTCTTT. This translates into CASSPRIGSSRTEAFF.

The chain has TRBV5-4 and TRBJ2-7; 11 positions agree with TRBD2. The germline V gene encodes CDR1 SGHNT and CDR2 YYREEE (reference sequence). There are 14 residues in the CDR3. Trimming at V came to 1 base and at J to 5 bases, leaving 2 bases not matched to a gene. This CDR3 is CASSLLLAGDEQYF. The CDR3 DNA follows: TGTGCCAGCAGCTTGTTACTAGCGGGAGACGAGCAGTACTTC.

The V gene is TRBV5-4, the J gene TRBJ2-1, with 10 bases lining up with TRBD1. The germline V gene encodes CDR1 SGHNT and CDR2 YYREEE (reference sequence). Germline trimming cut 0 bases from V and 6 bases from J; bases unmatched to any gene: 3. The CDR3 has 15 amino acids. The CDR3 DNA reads TGTGCCAGCAGCTTGGTGGGACAGGGGTTCAATGAGCAGTTCTTC. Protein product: CASSLVGQGFNEQFF.

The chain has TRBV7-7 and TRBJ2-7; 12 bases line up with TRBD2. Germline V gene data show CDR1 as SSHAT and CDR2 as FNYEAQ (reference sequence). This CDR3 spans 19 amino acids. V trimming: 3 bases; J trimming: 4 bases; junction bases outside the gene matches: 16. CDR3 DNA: TGTGCCAGCAGCTTTGTTCTAGCGGGAGGGTACTGGTGGGCGTACGAGCAGTACTTC. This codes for CASSFVLAGGYWWAYEQYF.

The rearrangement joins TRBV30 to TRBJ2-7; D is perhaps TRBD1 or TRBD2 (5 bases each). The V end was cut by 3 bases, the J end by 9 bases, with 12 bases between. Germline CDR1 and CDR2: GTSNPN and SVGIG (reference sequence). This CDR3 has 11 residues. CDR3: CAWSRVGGQYF. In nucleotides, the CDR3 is TGTGCCTGGAGCAGGGTTGGGGGGCAGTACTTC.

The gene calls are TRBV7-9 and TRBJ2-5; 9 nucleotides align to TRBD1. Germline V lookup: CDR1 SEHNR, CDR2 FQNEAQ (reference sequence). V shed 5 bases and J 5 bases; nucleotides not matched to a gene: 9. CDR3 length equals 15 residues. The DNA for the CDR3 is TGTGCCAGCAGCCCCGGGACAGGGAGTAGTGAGACCCAGTACTTC. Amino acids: CASSPGTGSSETQYF.

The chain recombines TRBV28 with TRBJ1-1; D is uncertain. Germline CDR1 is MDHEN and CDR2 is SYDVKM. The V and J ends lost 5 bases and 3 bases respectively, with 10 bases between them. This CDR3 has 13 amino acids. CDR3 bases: TGTGCCAGCAGTAGCATCCCCCACACTGAAGCTTTCTTT. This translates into CASSSIPHTEAFF.

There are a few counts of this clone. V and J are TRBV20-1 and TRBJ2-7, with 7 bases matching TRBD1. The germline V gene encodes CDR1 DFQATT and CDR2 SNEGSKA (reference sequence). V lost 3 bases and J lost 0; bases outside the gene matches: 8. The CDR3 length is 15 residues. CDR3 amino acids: CSASELRDSSYEQYF. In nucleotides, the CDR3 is TGCAGTGCTAGTGAACTCAGGGACAGCTCCTACGAGCAGTACTTC.

CDR3: CARATGDFLYNEQFF. In nucleotides, the CDR3 is TGTGCCAGGGCGACCGGGGATTTCCTTTACAATGAGCAGTTCTTC. The chain employs TRBV5-4 and TRBJ2-1, with D possibly matching TRBD2 (5 bases). Germline V CDR1 and CDR2: SGHNT, YYREEE (reference sequence). This CDR3 has 15 amino acids. V was clipped by 8 bases and J by 4 bases, with 19 bases between them.

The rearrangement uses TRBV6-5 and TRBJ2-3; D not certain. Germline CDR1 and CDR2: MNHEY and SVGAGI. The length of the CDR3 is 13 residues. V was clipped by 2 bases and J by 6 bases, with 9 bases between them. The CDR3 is CASSYGVEDTQYF. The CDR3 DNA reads TGTGCCAGCAGTTACGGGGTGGAGGATACGCAGTATTTT.

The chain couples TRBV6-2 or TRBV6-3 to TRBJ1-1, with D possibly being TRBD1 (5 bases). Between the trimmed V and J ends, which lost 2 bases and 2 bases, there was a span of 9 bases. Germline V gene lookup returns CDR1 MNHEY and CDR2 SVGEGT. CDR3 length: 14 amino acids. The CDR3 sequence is CASSYIGGNTEAFF. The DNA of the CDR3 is TGTGCCAGCAGTTACATTGGGGGTAACACTGAAGCTTTCTTT.

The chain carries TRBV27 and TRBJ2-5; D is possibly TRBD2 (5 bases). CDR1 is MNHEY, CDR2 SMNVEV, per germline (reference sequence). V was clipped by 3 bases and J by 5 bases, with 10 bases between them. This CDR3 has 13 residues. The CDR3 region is CASSFHPGETQYF. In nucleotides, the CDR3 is TGTGCCAGCAGTTTCCACCCGGGGGAGACCCAGTACTTC.

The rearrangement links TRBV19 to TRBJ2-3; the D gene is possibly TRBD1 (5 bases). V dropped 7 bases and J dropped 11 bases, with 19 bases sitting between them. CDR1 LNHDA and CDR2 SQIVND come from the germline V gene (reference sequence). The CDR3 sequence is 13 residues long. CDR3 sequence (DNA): TGTGCCAGTAAAGACAGCCGAGGTTCAAGGCAGTATTTT. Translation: CASKDSRGSRQYF. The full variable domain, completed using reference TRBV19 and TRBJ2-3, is DGGITQSPKYLFRKEGQNVTLSCEQNLNHDAMYWYRQDPGQGLRLIYYSQIVNDFQKGDIAEGYSVSREKKESFPLTVTSAQKNPTAFYLCASKDSRGSRQYFGPGTRLTVL.

The CDR3: CASSLRTSGTYEQYF. CDR3 nucleotides: TGTGCCAGCAGCTTACGAACTAGCGGAACCTACGAGCAGTACTTC. The chain recombines TRBV7-2 with TRBJ2-7, with TRBD2 matching over 8 bases. Germline V CDR1 and CDR2: SGHTA, FQGNSA. The trim removed 2 bases at V and 2 bases at J, leaving 5 bases unmatched. This CDR3 has 15 amino acids. Combining the CDR3 with reference TRBV7-2 and TRBJ2-7 gives the whole variable domain GAGVSQSPSNKVTEKGKDVELRCDPISGHTALYWYRQSLGQGLEFLIYFQGNSAPDKSGLPSDRFSAERTGGSVSTLTIQRTQQEDSAVYLCASSLRTSGTYEQYFGPGTRLTVT.

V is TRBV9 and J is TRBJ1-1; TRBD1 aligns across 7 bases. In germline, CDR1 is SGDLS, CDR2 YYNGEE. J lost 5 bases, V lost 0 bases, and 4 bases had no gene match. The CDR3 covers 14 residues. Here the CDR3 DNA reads TGTGCCAGCAGCGTAGAGAGGACAGGAACTGAAGCTTTCTTT. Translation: CASSVERTGTEAFF.

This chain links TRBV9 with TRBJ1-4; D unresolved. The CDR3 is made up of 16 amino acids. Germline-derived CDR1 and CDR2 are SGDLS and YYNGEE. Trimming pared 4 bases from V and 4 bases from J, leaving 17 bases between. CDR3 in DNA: TGTGCCAGCAGCCCCGACGCCGGGTTACATAATGAAAAACTGTTTTTT. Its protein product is CASSPDAGLHNEKLFF.